The entry that follows covers one TCR beta chain sequence. Its specificity is unknown. The data originate from a study of T cell responses to AZD1222 COVID-19 vaccine. The data were produced by immunoSEQ multiplex PCR, yet TCRdb's version contains in-frame clones alone and is incomplete. This sample has 100,000 to 130,000 clones, with around 84% found just once. V was trimmed by 7 bases and J by 5 bases, leaving 17 bases between them. The length of the CDR3 is 14 residues. The germline V gene encodes CDR1 MNHEY and CDR2 SMNVEV (reference sequence). Study observations and caveats: White British people made up most donors, females outnumbered males, and clonal diversity was possibly underestimated. Targeting of unmutated variant regions was reportedly seen in nearly half of spike-specific TCRs.

The chain joins TRBV27 to TRBJ1-1, with D maybe TRBD1 (6 bases). The material sequenced was peripheral blood, taken on day 0 of AZD1222 vaccination. The receptor's source is an adult in good health. The CDR3 spells CASTRGGGGTEAFF. The DNA for the CDR3 is TGTGCCAGCACCCGAGGGGGTGGGGGGACTGAAGCTTTCTTT.